Listed below are T cell receptor beta chains from one sample, sequenced in a study of T-cell reconstitution after alpha-beta-depleted transplantation in children. TCRdb independently ran MiXCR on the PCR reads; one entry per CDR3 protein. This sample has roughly 590,000 distinct CDR3 sequences, with around 16% found just once. Sequenced material: PBMCs from the stem cell graft donor, taken from the stem cell graft. The receptor source for this set is a human donor who donated a stem cell graft to a child with acute myeloid leukemia. Both conserved end residues are part of each CDR3. The D gene is left open where the match is weak. Clone sizes are given selectively: once, few, many, or a class where the clone is expanded.

>TRBV12-3/TRBV12-4|TRBD1|TRBJ2-3|many
TGTGCCAGCAGGGCCGACAGGGTTCTTACAGATACGCAGTATTTT
CASRADRVLTDTQYF
>TRBV7-9|.|TRBJ1-1|.
TGTGCCAGCAGCCTTCATGACAGCTACACTGAAGCTTTCTTT
CASSLHDSYTEAFF
>TRBV27|TRBD2|TRBJ2-7|.
TGTGCCAGCAGTTTAAAGCGGGGGTACGAGCAGTACTTC
CASSLKRGYEQYF
>TRBV28|TRBD1|TRBJ2-1|many
TGTGCCAGCAGTCTACAGAACAGGGGATGGATTGAGCAGTTCTTC
CASSLQNRGWIEQFF
>TRBV11-1|.|TRBJ1-5|.
TGTGCCAGCAGCTTACAAGGGGAGCCCCAGCATTTT
CASSLQGEPQHF
>TRBV20-1|.|TRBJ2-7|many
TGCAGTGCTAATTCTGGCTACGAGCAGTACTTC
CSANSGYEQYF
>TRBV20-1|TRBD1|TRBJ2-5|many
TGCAGTGCTTCTCAGGACAGGGGGCAACAAGAGACCCAGTACTTC
CSASQDRGQQETQYF
>TRBV9|TRBD1|TRBJ2-7|many
TGTGCCAGCAGCATGACAGGGGACGAGCAGTACTTC
CASSMTGDEQYF
>TRBV27|TRBD1|TRBJ2-3|few
TGTGCCAGCAGTGTCACAGGGGCCCTCACAGATACGCAGTATTTT
CASSVTGALTDTQYF
>TRBV12-3/TRBV12-4|TRBD2|TRBJ2-3|.
TGTGCCAGCGTCCGGGGGGGCAACACAGATACGCAGTATTTT
CASVRGGNTDTQYF
>TRBV10-2|.|TRBJ2-7|few
TGCGCCAGCAGTGAAGGTATCACCCCCTACGAGCAGTACTTC
CASSEGITPYEQYF
>TRBV28|TRBD1|TRBJ2-5|.
TGTGCCAGCAGTACGAGGCGGGACAGGGTGAAGGAGACCCAGTACTTC
CASSTRRDRVKETQYF
>TRBV5-1|TRBD2|TRBJ2-2|few
TGCGCCAGCAGCCCCGGGACTAGCGGGGCCACCGGGGAGCTGTTTTTT
CASSPGTSGATGELFF
>TRBV11-2|TRBD1|TRBJ2-3|few
TGTGCCAGCAGCTCTAGTGGACAGGGCTCGAATACGCAGTATTTT
CASSSSGQGSNTQYF
>TRBV18|TRBD2|TRBJ2-1|once
TGTGCCAGCTCACCGGAGCGGGGGGGCCTCTCCTACAATGAGCAGTTCTTC
CASSPERGGLSYNEQFF
>TRBV20-1|.|TRBJ1-6|many
TGCAGTGCTAGAGATAGGCCGTCAGAGAGCTCCTATAATTCACCCCTCCACTTT
CSARDRPSESSYNSPLHF
>TRBV7-2|TRBD2|TRBJ2-5|.
TGTGCCAGCAGCCGTACTAGCGGGGGCTTAGAGACCCAGTACTTC
CASSRTSGGLETQYF
>TRBV28|.|TRBJ1-1|.
TGTGCCAGCAGTTTCGAAGGGGTCAACACTGAAGCTTTCTTT
CASSFEGVNTEAFF
>TRBV10-2|.|TRBJ2-5|.
TGCGCCAGCAGTGACCCAGGGATTGGTCGGGAGACCCAGTACTTC
CASSDPGIGRETQYF
>TRBV9|.|TRBJ2-5|.
TGTGCCAGCAGCTCCCGACTACTCCCGGAGACCCAGTACTTC
CASSSRLLPETQYF
>TRBV6-6|.|TRBJ2-3|many
TGTGCCAGCAGGACAGCGAGCACAGATACGCAGTATTTT
CASRTASTDTQYF
>TRBV7-6|.|TRBJ1-5|.
TGTGCCAGCAGCTTAGCAGACAGTTATCAGCCCCAGCATTTT
CASSLADSYQPQHF
>TRBV11-2|TRBD1|TRBJ1-1|.
TGTGCCAGCAGCCTCCGCTGGGACAGGGGAAATATGAACACTGAAGCTTTCTTT
CASSLRWDRGNMNTEAFF
>TRBV20-1|TRBD1|TRBJ1-5|many
TGCAGTGCTAGCCAACAGGGGTCCCTTCTCAATCAGCCCCAGCATTTT
CSASQQGSLLNQPQHF
>TRBV20-1|.|TRBJ1-1|many
TGCAGTGCTAGAGAGAGGTCAGCTTTCTTT
CSARERSAFF
>TRBV5-1|.|TRBJ2-5|many
TGCGCCAGCACCATGGGTGACCAAGAGACCCAGTACTTC
CASTMGDQETQYF
>TRBV11-1|.|TRBJ2-1|few
TGTGCCAGCAGCTTATTGGCAGTCCCGGGCAATGAGCAGTTCTTC
CASSLLAVPGNEQFF
>TRBV29-1|TRBD1|TRBJ2-7|many
TGCAGCTTTACCGGACAGGGTCTCGAGCAGTACTTC
CSFTGQGLEQYF
>TRBV20-1|.|TRBJ1-1|.
TGCAGTGCCCCGCCCCAGGCTATGAACACTGAAGCTTTCTTT
CSAPPQAMNTEAFF
>TRBV12-3/TRBV12-4|.|TRBJ1-2|few
TGTGCCAGCAGTTATACCTCTAACTATGGCTACACCTTC
CASSYTSNYGYTF
>TRBV20-1|.|TRBJ1-2|many
TGCAGTGCAAAACAGGGTCTACAAAGCTATGGCTACACCTTC
CSAKQGLQSYGYTF
>TRBV19|.|TRBJ2-2|.
TGTGCCAGTAGTATTATGGGCCTGAACACCGGGGAGCTGTTTTTT
CASSIMGLNTGELFF
>TRBV12-3/TRBV12-4|.|TRBJ2-1|.
TGTGCCAGTAAGGGGGGACTGGCTAACAATGAGCAGTTCTTC
CASKGGLANNEQFF
>TRBV20-1|TRBD1|TRBJ1-6|many
TGCAGTGCCCCGACAGGGTGGGGTAATTCACCCCTCCACTTT
CSAPTGWGNSPLHF
>TRBV5-5|.|TRBJ1-2|few
TGTGCCAGCAGCTTTCGAGAACAGGGTAACTATGGCTACACCTTC
CASSFREQGNYGYTF
>TRBV20-1|TRBD2|TRBJ2-7|many
TGCAGTGCTGCCGGACTAGCGGGCTACTACGAGCAGTACTTC
CSAAGLAGYYEQYF
>TRBV4-3|.|TRBJ1-1|many
TGCGCCAGCAGCCAAGATAGGCAACGAACTGAAGCTTTCTTT
CASSQDRQRTEAFF
>TRBV20-1|.|TRBJ2-3|many
TGCAGTGCTAGTATCGGGACCTCTAACTTAGATACGCAGTATTTT
CSASIGTSNLDTQYF
>TRBV20-1|TRBD2|TRBJ2-3|.
TGCAGTGCTAGAACTCGGCGGGGGGGTTGGGAAGATACGCAGTATTTT
CSARTRRGGWEDTQYF
>TRBV19|.|TRBJ2-6|.
TGTGCCAGTACAAACCGGGCCAACGTCCTGACTTTC
CASTNRANVLTF
>TRBV10-2|.|TRBJ1-5|.
TGCGCCAGCAGTGAGCCGCCTGGACAACAGCCCCAGCATTTT
CASSEPPGQQPQHF
>TRBV7-2|.|TRBJ1-5|many
TGTGCCAGCAGCGCGGGGGTTGCGTATTCGCATTTT
CASSAGVAYSHF
>TRBV5-4|.|TRBJ2-1|.
TGTGCCAGCAGTCAGACGGCCAATGAGCAGTTCTTC
CASSQTANEQFF
>TRBV10-3|TRBD2|TRBJ2-3|few
TGTGCCATCAGTGGGGGGACTAGCGGAGATACGCAGTATTTT
CAISGGTSGDTQYF
>TRBV12-3/TRBV12-4|TRBD2|TRBJ2-3|.
TGTGCCAGCAGTTTGATTGAGGGGACTAGCTACCGCACAGATACGCAGTATTTT
CASSLIEGTSYRTDTQYF